A single sample gave rise to the 32 T cell receptor beta chains below, sequenced in a study of metastatic and nonmetastatic thyroid tumors. TCRdb ran MiXCR on the PCR reads. The top ten clones hold approximately 6.1% of a sample with under 25,000 clones, around 28% of them seen once. Patients had received no treatment of any kind before thyroid surgery. The sequenced sample consisted of blood. The source is a female donor with papillary thyroid cancer or a benign thyroid nodule (not recorded which). Some clones in this sample may be carry-over from other donors' samples.

This clone has a handful of counts. The chain employs TRBV5-1 and TRBJ1-1; D might be TRBD1 (5 bases). The CDR3 is 14 amino acids. From germline, CDR1 is SGHRS and CDR2 YFSETQ. The ends were cut back, 0 bases at V and 8 bases at J, with 14 bases in the middle. The CDR3 DNA sequence: TGCGCCAGCAGCTTGGGTGGGGACGGCCGAGAAGCTTTCTTT. Translated, it gives CASSLGGDGREAFF.

The CDR3 nucleotides read TGCGCCAGCAGCTTGTACGGAGCAACTAATGAAAAACTGTTTTTT. Amino acids: CASSLYGATNEKLFF. V usage is TRBV5-1 and J usage is TRBJ1-4; D is unresolved. Trimming took 1 base from V and 0 from J, leaving 7 bases between them. Germline V gene data show CDR1 as SGHRS and CDR2 as YFSETQ. There are 15 residues in the CDR3.

This clone showed up just a few times. One end of the junction does not line up with germline, which may come from a read error. The chain joins TRBV12-3 or TRBV12-4 to TRBJ2-7; D perhaps matches TRBD1 (6 bases). The CDR3 length is 11 residues. The CDR3, as DNA: TGTGCCAGCAGCGGATCCGGGACAAGGGACTTC. It codes for CASSGSGTRDF.

At least ten counts were recorded for this clone. The gene calls are TRBV7-2 and TRBJ1-1; D possibly corresponds to TRBD1 (5 bases). This CDR3 is 13 amino acids long. The V end lost 5 bases, the J end lost 0 bases, and 7 bases lay between the germline ends. Germline CDR1 and CDR2: SGHTA and FQGNSA. The CDR3 DNA is TGTGCCAGCAGCCCGACAGTGAACACTGAAGCTTTCTTT. It is translated as CASSPTVNTEAFF.

Relative to its sample, this clone is medium-sized. The rearrangement joins TRBV24-1 to TRBJ2-1, with 9 bases that match TRBD1. From germline, CDR1 is KGHDR and CDR2 SFDVKD. This CDR3 contains 16 residues. V gave up 3 bases and J gave up 4 bases; unmatched junction bases: 6. The CDR3 loop is CATSDTGTGPYNEQFF. CDR3 in DNA: TGTGCCACCAGTGATACCGGGACAGGGCCTTACAATGAGCAGTTCTTC.

This clone occurred many times. The chain joins TRBV4-2 to TRBJ2-3; 10 positions match TRBD2. The trim removed 1 base at V and 4 bases at J, leaving 8 bases unmatched. The CDR3 is 17 residues long. Germline values: CDR1 LGHNA, CDR2 YNFKEQ. The CDR3 sequence is CASSQAVASGRPDTQYF. In nucleotides, the CDR3 is TGTGCCAGCAGCCAAGCGGTGGCTAGCGGGAGACCAGATACGCAGTATTTT.

Many counts were recorded for this clone. The chain uses TRBV4-3 and TRBJ2-7, with D uncertain. CDR3 length: 15 amino acids. The germline CDR1 and CDR2 sequences are LGHNA and YSLEER. Deletions cut 0 bases from V and 0 bases from J, with 9 bases between. The CDR3 nucleotides are TGCGCCAGCAGCCAAGATCCCGCCACCTCCTACGAGCAGTACTTC. Protein sequence: CASSQDPATSYEQYF.

A few counts support this clone. The gene calls are TRBV29-1 and TRBJ2-3, with unresolved D. The CDR3 sequence is 11 residues long. Germline values: CDR1 SQVTM, CDR2 ANQGSEA. The ends were cut back, 3 bases at V and 4 bases at J, with 5 bases in the middle. CDR3 nucleotide sequence: TGCAGCGTTGACGAGTCAGATACGCAGTATTTT. Residues: CSVDESDTQYF.

V usage is TRBV6-1 and J usage is TRBJ1-1; possibly TRBD1 for D (5 bases). The V end lost 9 bases, the J end lost 4 bases, and 24 bases lay between the germline ends. The CDR3 extends over 16 amino acids. CDR1 and CDR2 from the germline V gene are MNHNS and SASEGT. The CDR3 sequence is CARTKGRSYGGTEAFF. The CDR3 nucleotides are TGTGCCAGAACCAAGGGTAGGTCCTACGGGGGCACTGAAGCTTTCTTT.

The chain recombines TRBV7-9 with TRBJ2-5, with 7 bases fitting TRBD1. Germline-derived CDR1 and CDR2 are SEHNR and FQNEAQ (reference sequence). The CDR3 sequence is 16 residues long. V lost 5 bases, J lost 5 bases, and 14 bases stayed unmatched. The chain's CDR3 is CASSLGTAYGWETQYF. CDR3 coding DNA: TGTGCCAGCAGCCTAGGGACAGCCTATGGGTGGGAGACCCAGTACTTC.

The genes are TRBV28 and TRBJ2-1; no definite D call. The CDR3 is 16 residues long. V dropped 4 bases and J dropped 0 bases, with 13 bases sitting between them. CDR1 is MDHEN and CDR2 is SYDVKM in the germline V gene. For the CDR3, the DNA is TGTGCCAGCAGTTCCAGGACGGTGAGCTCCTACAATGAGCAGTTCTTC. Its translation: CASSSRTVSSYNEQFF.

The chain employs TRBV25-1 and TRBJ2-5; tentatively, D is TRBD1 or TRBD2 (5 bases each). Germline-derived CDR1 and CDR2 are MGHDK and SYGVNS. Trimming stripped 6 bases from V and 5 bases from J, with 22 bases between. The CDR3 contains 16 residues. The CDR3 DNA sequence: TGTGCCAGCAGCCCCGAGTTAACAGGAGGTATGGAGACCCAGTACTTC. The encoded protein is CASSPELTGGMETQYF.

This clone was observed a handful of times. The chain is built from TRBV6-1 and TRBJ1-6; D call uncertain. V was shortened by 0 bases and J by 7 bases, with 7 bases between the two germline ends. The CDR3 runs to 14 residues. Germline CDR1 MNHNS, CDR2 SASEGT. The CDR3 nucleotides are TGTGCCAGCAGTGAAGCGGGATGGAATTCACCCCTCCACTTT. This translates into CASSEAGWNSPLHF.

This chain uses TRBV11-3 with TRBJ2-7, with 14 bases identical to TRBD2. The germline gives CDR1 SGHNT, CDR2 YENEEA. The CDR3 spans 15 residues. Trimming at V came to 2 bases and at J to 7 bases, leaving 4 bases not matched to a gene. The chain's CDR3 is CASSLSGTSGSEQYF. CDR3 DNA sequence: TGTGCCAGCAGCTTATCCGGGACTAGCGGGAGTGAGCAGTACTTC.

This chain links TRBV20-1 with TRBJ1-1; perhaps TRBD1 as D (5 bases). This CDR3 is built from 14 residues. V lost 4 bases, J lost 0 bases, and 12 bases lay in between. Germline V gene lookup returns CDR1 DFQATT and CDR2 SNEGSKA (reference sequence). CDR3 sequence: CSAIQVPMNTEAFF. The CDR3 DNA follows: TGCAGTGCTATACAGGTCCCAATGAACACTGAAGCTTTCTTT.

The chain carries TRBV2 and TRBJ2-7; TRBD1 or TRBD2 may be the D gene (5 bases each). CDR1 and CDR2 (germline): SNHLY, FYNNEI. V was cut by 9 bases and J by 2 bases, with 17 bases left in between. The CDR3 runs 14 residues. CDR3 DNA sequence: TGTGCCAGACGTTTTCGAGGGGTTCCCTACGAGCAGTACTTC. Amino acid sequence: CARRFRGVPYEQYF.

The chain has TRBV6-2 or TRBV6-3 and TRBJ1-6; D not certain. From germline, CDR1 is MNHEY and CDR2 SVGEGT. The length of the CDR3 is 15 residues. The ends were cut back, 5 bases at V and 0 bases at J, with 8 bases in the middle. CDR3 residues: CASSPSSSYNSPLHF. Written as DNA, the CDR3 is TGTGCCAGCAGTCCCAGTAGCTCCTATAATTCACCCCTCCACTTT.

This clone was counted many times. The CDR3 sequence is CSASGYEGEAKNIQYF. The CDR3 region has the DNA TGCAGTGCTAGTGGTTATGAGGGAGAAGCCAAAAACATTCAGTACTTC. The gene calls are TRBV20-1 and TRBJ2-4, with D possibly TRBD2 on 5 matching bases. V shed 3 bases and J shed 0 bases, with 15 bases lying between them. Germline V gene sequence: CDR1 DFQATT, CDR2 SNEGSKA (reference sequence). The CDR3 is made up of 16 amino acids.

This clone was counted at least ten times. V gene TRBV9 combines with J gene TRBJ2-2, with 7 bases identical to TRBD2. This CDR3 is built from 17 residues. With V trimmed by 0 bases and J by 10 bases, 15 bases remained unmatched. Germline V gene data show CDR1 as SGDLS and CDR2 as YYNGEE. Here the CDR3 reads CASSVEAGQTPIEELFF. DNA of the CDR3: TGTGCCAGCAGCGTAGAAGCGGGGCAGACCCCTATCGAGGAGCTGTTTTTT.

The chain joins TRBV20-1 to TRBJ2-7, with D hard to call. The CDR3 is made up of 15 amino acids. The germline V and J ends were trimmed by 0 bases and 0 bases, with 12 bases remaining between them. Germline assignment: CDR1 DFQATT and CDR2 SNEGSKA (reference sequence). DNA of the CDR3: TGCAGTGCTAGAGATCCCGCAGCTAACTCCTACGAGCAGTACTTC. Residues: CSARDPAANSYEQYF.

V is TRBV28 and J is TRBJ1-3, with D hard to call. The germline gives CDR1 MDHEN, CDR2 SYDVKM. This CDR3 is built from 16 residues. Trimming pared 4 bases from V and 4 bases from J, leaving 17 bases between. The CDR3 sequence is CASSSPNIASGNTIYF. CDR3 coding DNA: TGTGCCAGCAGTTCGCCCAACATAGCCTCAGGAAACACCATATATTTT.

The rearrangement links TRBV27 to TRBJ2-7; D could derive from TRBD1 or TRBD2 (5 bases each). V dropped 5 bases and J dropped 2 bases, with 16 bases sitting between them. Germline V gene lookup returns CDR1 MNHEY and CDR2 SMNVEV (reference sequence). CDR3 length equals 15 residues. Here the CDR3 reads CASSDPRDGAYEQYF. CDR3 sequence (DNA): TGTGCCAGCAGTGACCCCCGGGACGGAGCCTACGAGCAGTACTTC.

This clone has a count of ten or more. V and J are TRBV19 and TRBJ2-5, with 8 bases lining up with TRBD1. The CDR3 covers 14 residues. V was pared by 6 bases and J by 4 bases, with 7 bases of the junction left unmatched. Per germline, CDR1 LNHDA and CDR2 SQIVND (reference sequence). The CDR3: CASRMDRAGETQYF. CDR3 in DNA: TGTGCCAGTAGGATGGACAGGGCGGGAGAGACCCAGTACTTC.

This clone was counted between two and nine times. This chain uses TRBV19 with TRBJ1-2; the match to TRBD1 covers 8 bases. Germline V CDR1 and CDR2: LNHDA, SQIVND (reference sequence). Unmatched junction bases numbered 5, after V lost 5 bases and J lost 6 bases. This CDR3 comprises 13 residues. CDR3 residues: CASSAGGRNGYTF. CDR3 bases: TGTGCCAGTAGTGCAGGGGGCCGTAATGGCTACACCTTC.

The V gene is TRBV6-1, the J gene TRBJ2-4; the match to TRBD1 covers 8 bases. Per the germline V gene, CDR1 is MNHNS and CDR2 is SASEGT. The CDR3 sequence is 13 residues long. With 6 bases clipped from V and 7 bases from J, the junction kept 5 bases outside the gene matches. The chain's CDR3 is CASRDRGVNIQYF. Here the CDR3 DNA reads TGTGCCAGCAGAGACAGGGGAGTGAACATTCAGTACTTC.

V is TRBV6-1 and J is TRBJ2-7, with TRBD1 as a possible D gene (5 bases). The V end was cut by 1 base, the J end by 4 bases, with 11 bases between. This CDR3 spans 14 amino acids. Germline CDR1 is MNHNS and CDR2 is SASEGT. The CDR3 DNA reads as TGTGCCAGCAGTGAAGATAACAGGATATACGAGCAGTACTTC. Its protein product is CASSEDNRIYEQYF.

The chain recombines TRBV28 with TRBJ2-7, with a possible D match to TRBD1 (6 bases). CDR3 length: 15 residues. Germline values: CDR1 MDHEN, CDR2 SYDVKM. V lost 6 bases and J 3 bases, leaving 18 bases between the germline ends. CDR3 amino acids: CASRGTFTGSYEQYF. The CDR3 region has the DNA TGTGCCAGCAGGGGAACATTTACAGGGAGCTACGAGCAGTACTTC.

V and J are TRBV28 and TRBJ2-3; D is possibly TRBD2 (5 bases). Germline V gene data show CDR1 as MDHEN and CDR2 as SYDVKM. The CDR3 sequence is 16 residues long. Trimming stripped 6 bases from V and 6 bases from J, with 22 bases between. The CDR3 region is CASRRPRGSPSDTQYF. CDR3 sequence (DNA): TGTGCCAGCAGACGACCCCGAGGGTCGCCGTCCGATACGCAGTATTTT.

The chain links TRBV11-1 to TRBJ2-7, with D perhaps TRBD1 or TRBD2 (5 bases each). This CDR3 has 14 residues. Per germline, CDR1 SGHAT and CDR2 FQDESV (reference sequence). The ends were cut back, 5 bases at V and 5 bases at J, with 16 bases in the middle. This chain's CDR3 is CASSDQARDHEQYF. In DNA, the CDR3 is TGTGCCAGCAGCGATCAGGCCAGGGACCACGAGCAGTACTTC. The entire variable domain, with the rest obtained from reference TRBV11-1 and TRBJ2-7, is as follows: EAEVAQSPRYKITEKSQAVAFWCDPISGHATLYWYRQILGQGPELLVQFQDESVVDDSQLPKDRFSAERLKGVDSTLKIQPAELGDSAMYLCASSDQARDHEQYFGPGTRLTVT.

This clone ranks as medium-sized. The chain joins TRBV6-1 to TRBJ1-1; maybe TRBD1 (6 bases). The CDR3 loop spans 14 amino acids. Trimming removed 5 bases at V and 4 bases at J, with 14 bases between. CDR1 is MNHNS, CDR2 SASEGT, per germline. CDR3 nucleotides: TGTGCCAGCAGTCCCGACGGACAGACCACTGAAGCTTTCTTT. Translation: CASSPDGQTTEAFF.

The gene calls are TRBV5-1 and TRBJ1-5; 9 nucleotides match TRBD1. In germline, CDR1 is SGHRS, CDR2 YFSETQ. The CDR3 contains 15 residues. The junction had 3 bases not matched to a gene; V was cut back by 4 bases and J by 1 base. CDR3 coding DNA: TGCGCCAGCAGCGTGACAGGGGGGAGCAATCAGCCCCAGCATTTT. Translation: CASSVTGGSNQPQHF.

This clone was picked up a small number of times. The chain combines TRBV12-3 or TRBV12-4 with TRBJ2-7; D unresolved. The CDR3 is 13 residues long. V lost 8 bases and J lost 1, with 12 bases in between. CDR3 loop: CASRWAVSYEQYF. CDR3 in DNA: TGTGCCAGCCGTTGGGCTGTGTCCTACGAGCAGTACTTC.